The 2 T cell receptor beta chains below were found in one sample sequenced in a study of blood T cell repertoires in COVID-19. Sequencing was performed with immunoSEQ multiplex PCR; in TCRdb, only in-frame clones are kept and a portion is missing. The data contain a few hundred thousand clones, around 83% of them singletons. Sequencing was performed on peripheral blood. These receptor sequences come from a human donor in a cohort sampled during active COVID-19.

V gene TRBV5-4 combines with J gene TRBJ2-1, with D possibly being TRBD2 (6 bases). The CDR3 has 15 amino acids. V was shortened by 4 bases and J by 6 bases, with 17 bases between the two germline ends. Germline values: CDR1 SGHNT, CDR2 YYREEE (reference sequence). CDR3 bases: TGTGCCAGCAGCCCCGAGCGGGCCCGGGCCAATGAGCAGTTCTTC. Translated: CASSPERARANEQFF.

This chain links TRBV19 with TRBJ2-2, with 12 bases fitting TRBD1. The V segment lost 7 bases and the J segment 1 base; nucleotides outside the gene matches: 16. This CDR3 is 20 amino acids long. Germline values: CDR1 LNHDA, CDR2 SQIVND (reference sequence). CDR3 residues: CASTLGWGQGANLNTGELFF. The CDR3 nucleotides are TGTGCCAGTACCCTTGGGTGGGGACAGGGGGCGAACTTGAACACCGGGGAGCTGTTTTTT.